The clone carrying this T cell receptor beta chain was seen a handful of times. The antigen is not known. Findings and caveats of the study: Tumor memory CD4+ T cell TCR gene usage clustered with blood and lymph node memory CD4+ cells and lymph node naive CD4+ cells. Larger-cohort validation covered only one TCR beta V-J rearrangement.

V was trimmed by 0 bases and J by 7 bases, leaving 13 bases between them. This CDR3 has 14 amino acids. Per germline, CDR1 GTSNPN and CDR2 SVGIG (reference sequence). Treg sorting used a CD4+CD25+CD127-/low gate. Full-length variable regions came from constant-region reverse primers plus semi-nested Nested Universal Primer A PCR. Using its own MiXCR run on the 5' RACE reads, TCRdb lists one record per CDR3 protein. The repertoire consists of around 55,000 distinct CDR3 sequences, with less than 25% occurring once and the leading ten covering 3.2%. The chain is built from TRBV30 and TRBJ1-5; no definite D call. The sequenced sample consisted of tumor-infiltrating Tregs sorted from the breast tumor. The sequence was collected from a female donor with breast cancer. CDR3 DNA sequence: TGTGCCTGGAGTGTGGGAATCTGGGGACAGCCCCAGCATTTT. It specifies CAWSVGIWGQPQHF.